A single sample is the source of the 27 T cell receptor beta chains below, sequenced in a study of shared clonotypes between healthy human individuals. CD45RO-negative, CCR7-positively selected cells formed the naive CD8 fraction, excluding terminally differentiated effector memory CD45RA+ cells. This table comes from immunoSEQ multiplex PCR, and its TCRdb copy is limited to in-frame clones, with some not included. The data show nearly 2 million clones, over 85% seen once. Sequencing was performed on naive CD8+ T cells sorted from blood. The receptors derive from a man between 18 and 35 years old in good health.

In nucleotides, the CDR3 is TGTGCCAGCAGCGTACCCCCGGCAGGGGGCTCCTACAATGAGCAGTTCTTC. This encodes CASSVPPAGGSYNEQFF. The V call is TRBV7-9, the J call TRBJ2-1; 7 positions match TRBD1. The CDR3 length is 17 residues. Germline trimming cut 5 bases from V and 0 bases from J; bases unmatched to any gene: 10. CDR1 is SEHNR and CDR2 is FQNEAQ in the germline V gene (reference sequence).

The J gene is TRBJ1-6, the V gene TRBV10-3; the D is unclear. V was pared by 3 bases and J by 6 bases, with 15 bases between. This CDR3 spans 16 amino acids. Germline V gene lookup returns CDR1 ENHRY and CDR2 SYGVKD. This CDR3 is CAISEGGKAGNSPLHF. CDR3 sequence (DNA): TGTGCCATCAGTGAAGGAGGGAAAGCTGGTAATTCACCCCTCCACTTT.

The rearrangement uses TRBV30 and TRBJ2-7; 9 nucleotides line up with TRBD2. Losses at the gene ends were 4 bases for V and 1 base for J; bases not matched to a gene: 5. The CDR3 consists of 14 residues. Germline CDR1 reads GTSNPN; CDR2 reads SVGIG (reference sequence). CDR3 protein: CAWMASGESYEQYF. CDR3 DNA sequence: TGTGCCTGGATGGCTAGCGGGGAGTCCTACGAGCAGTACTTC.

The gene calls are TRBV4-1 and TRBJ2-7; TRBD2 matches at 14 bases. Germline CDR1 MGHRA, CDR2 YSYEKL. J was trimmed by 2 bases and V by 1 base; bases with no gene match: 4. The CDR3 has 17 amino acids. The chain's CDR3 is CASSQGGLAGGPYEQYF. The CDR3 DNA reads as TGCGCCAGCAGCCAAGGCGGACTAGCGGGAGGTCCCTACGAGCAGTACTTC.

This clone appeared once. The chain has TRBV29-1 and TRBJ1-2, with 9 bases lining up with TRBD1. The CDR3 is made up of 13 amino acids. V trimming: 6 bases; J trimming: 5 bases; junction bases outside the gene matches: 7. Per the germline V gene, CDR1 is SQVTM and CDR2 is ANQGSEA. CDR3 loop: CSVPDRGKYGYTF. In nucleotides, the CDR3 is TGCAGCGTCCCCGACAGGGGGAAATATGGCTACACCTTC.

Concerning this clone: At the DNA level, this CDR3 is encoded by other sequences in the same sample as well. This sequence joins TRBV10-1 and TRBJ1-2; the D is unclear. CDR1 is WNHNN, CDR2 SYGVQD, per germline (reference sequence). There are 13 residues in the CDR3. The germline V and J ends were trimmed by 0 bases and 4 bases, with 6 bases remaining between them. The CDR3 here is CASSESTAYGYTF. CDR3 in DNA: TGCGCCAGCAGTGAGTCGACGGCCTATGGCTACACCTTC.

This chain connects TRBV7-6 to TRBJ1-1; 12 bases fit TRBD1. CDR3 length: 18 amino acids. J was trimmed by 4 bases and V by 5 bases; bases with no gene match: 14. Germline V lookup: CDR1 SGHVS, CDR2 FNYEAQ. CDR3 protein: CASSPGGTGGERATEAFF. In DNA form, the CDR3 reads TGTGCCAGCAGCCCCGGGGGGACAGGGGGCGAGAGGGCCACTGAAGCTTTCTTT.

This clone has just one count. The chain joins TRBV4-1 to TRBJ1-4; D gene ambiguous. The CDR3 totals 15 residues. Germline V lookup: CDR1 MGHRA, CDR2 YSYEKL. The ends were cut back, 5 bases at V and 5 bases at J, with 15 bases in the middle. The CDR3, as DNA: TGCGCCAGCAGCTCTCGGGCAGGTCTAAATGAAAAACTGTTTTTT. It yields the protein CASSSRAGLNEKLFF.

This chain links TRBV15 with TRBJ2-2; no clear D. This CDR3 is 16 amino acids long. Germline V gene data show CDR1 as LNHNV and CDR2 as YYDKDF (reference sequence). V lost 0 bases to trimming and J lost 6 bases, with 14 bases between them. The DNA for the CDR3 is TGTGCCACCAGCAGAGATTCGGCGGTGGGATCCGGGGAGCTGTTTTTT. Protein product: CATSRDSAVGSGELFF.

The rearrangement uses TRBV11-2 and TRBJ1-3; unclear D gene. The CDR3 sequence is 15 residues long. CDR1 SGHAT and CDR2 FQNNGV come from the germline V gene. V lost 7 bases and J 0 bases, leaving 13 bases between the germline ends. Written as DNA, the CDR3 is TGTGCCAGCACCCCACCTACTAGCTCTGGAAACACCATATATTTT. Translated, it gives CASTPPTSSGNTIYF.

This clone was seen a single time. V gene TRBV11-2 combines with J gene TRBJ2-7; 7 positions match TRBD1. Germline V gives CDR1 SGHAT, CDR2 FQNNGV. CDR3 size: 14 residues. Trimming took 5 bases from V and 2 from J; bases not matched to a gene: 6. DNA for the CDR3: TGTGCCAGCAGCCACGGACAGGCCCCCTACGAGCAGTACTTC. Amino acids: CASSHGQAPYEQYF.

This clone has just one count. The chain links TRBV5-4 to TRBJ2-7; TRBD2 matches 13 bases. Germline lookup yields CDR1 SGHNT and CDR2 YYREEE (reference sequence). With V trimmed by 2 bases and J by 9 bases, 14 bases remained unmatched. The CDR3 is made up of 17 amino acids. The CDR3 loop reads CASSFGGLAGTYEGQYF. CDR3 nucleotides: TGTGCCAGCAGCTTCGGGGGACTAGCGGGGACCTACGAGGGGCAGTACTTC.

The J gene is TRBJ2-2, the V gene TRBV9, with 9 bases that match TRBD1. Trimming at V came to 3 bases and at J to 6 bases, leaving 9 bases not matched to a gene. This CDR3 is 16 amino acids long. The V gene's germline CDR1 is SGDLS and CDR2 YYNGEE. The CDR3 coding sequence is TGTGCCAGCAGCGGAACGGGACAGGGTATTGCCGGGGAGCTGTTTTTT. Translating gives CASSGTGQGIAGELFF.

The chain employs TRBV4-2 and TRBJ2-2, with TRBD2 identical over 10 bases. Per germline, CDR1 LGHNA and CDR2 YNFKEQ. This CDR3 region has 18 residues. Unmatched junction bases numbered 7, after V lost 0 bases and J lost 3 bases. The CDR3 bases are TGTGCCAGCAGCCAAGAAAATCTAGGACTAGCGGACACCGGGGAGCTGTTTTTT. Protein sequence: CASSQENLGLADTGELFF.

The chain couples TRBV9 to TRBJ2-1; 7 nucleotides align to TRBD2. The CDR3 loop spans 15 amino acids. Germline assignment: CDR1 SGDLS and CDR2 YYNGEE. The V and J ends lost 4 bases and 3 bases, in that order; junction bases with no gene match: 7. CDR3 sequence reads: CASSPREGHYNEQFF. The CDR3, as DNA: TGTGCCAGCAGCCCGAGGGAGGGGCACTACAATGAGCAGTTCTTC.

This rearrangement joins TRBV29-1 to TRBJ1-2, with unresolved D. This CDR3 spans 13 amino acids. Germline V gene data show CDR1 as SQVTM and CDR2 as ANQGSEA. Trimming left V 0 bases short and J 2 bases short, with 7 bases between. The CDR3 spells CSVEDPTNYGYTF. The CDR3 coding sequence is TGCAGCGTTGAAGATCCGACCAACTATGGCTACACCTTC.

The CDR3 here is CASSFRRIEGTEAFF. CDR3 DNA: TGCGCCAGCAGCTTTCGTAGGATCGAGGGCACTGAAGCTTTCTTT. The rearrangement uses TRBV5-1 and TRBJ1-1; D unresolved. Germline V lookup: CDR1 SGHRS, CDR2 YFSETQ. There are 15 residues in the CDR3. Trimming pared 2 bases from V and 4 bases from J, leaving 15 bases between.

This chain links TRBV7-2 with TRBJ1-4; no definite D call. Trimming took off 3 bases at V and 8 bases at J, with 13 bases between the two ends. CDR1 is SGHTA, CDR2 FQGNSA, per germline. CDR3 length: 14 amino acids. CDR3 coding DNA: TGTGCCAGCAGCTTCCTCGGGGTCGGGGAAAAACTGTTTTTT. It yields the protein CASSFLGVGEKLFF. Drawing the rest from reference TRBV7-2 and TRBJ1-4, the complete variable domain is GAGVSQSPSNKVTEKGKDVELRCDPISGHTALYWYRQSLGQGLEFLIYFQGNSAPDKSGLPSDRFSAERTGGSVSTLTIQRTQQEDSAVYLCASSFLGVGEKLFFGSGTQLSVL.

V gene TRBV27 combines with J gene TRBJ2-7, with D possibly TRBD1 on 6 matching bases. Deletions cut 4 bases from V and 3 bases from J, with 13 bases between. CDR1 is MNHEY, CDR2 SMNVEV, per germline (reference sequence). CDR3 length equals 14 residues. The DNA for the CDR3 is TGTGCCAGCAGTTCATCCGGGACATACTACGAGCAGTACTTC. Its protein product is CASSSSGTYYEQYF.

Turning to this clone: This CDR3 is also generated by other DNA sequences in the sample. V usage is TRBV4-1 and J usage is TRBJ2-7; D might be TRBD1 or TRBD2, each matching 5 bases. Trimming shortened V by 4 bases and J by 2 bases, and 12 bases separated the two germline ends. CDR1 MGHRA and CDR2 YSYEKL come from the germline V gene. The CDR3 loop spans 14 amino acids. The CDR3 is CASSPRDGTYEQYF. Written as DNA, the CDR3 is TGCGCCAGCAGCCCTCGGGACGGGACCTACGAGCAGTACTTC.

The CDR3 DNA sequence: TGTGCCAGCAGTTACTCCGGGACAGGGGAGGACATTCAGTACTTC. It specifies CASSYSGTGEDIQYF. The rearrangement links TRBV6-5 to TRBJ2-4; TRBD1 agrees at 10 bases. This CDR3 comprises 15 residues. Germline-derived CDR1 and CDR2 are MNHEY and SVGAGI. The junction had 4 bases not matched to a gene; V was cut back by 0 bases and J by 8 bases.

The chain employs TRBV27 and TRBJ2-3; no clear D gene. With 2 bases removed from V and 4 bases from J, the gap between germline ends came to 19 bases. The CDR3 loop spans 17 amino acids. The germline gives CDR1 MNHEY, CDR2 SMNVEV (reference sequence). The CDR3 nucleotides are TGTGCCAGCAGTTTAGGCCCCGCAAGCCCCTCCGCAGATACGCAGTATTTT. Its protein is CASSLGPASPSADTQYF.

This clone was recorded once. The CDR3 loop is CSTTGQGAYEQYF. The CDR3 nucleotides read TGCAGCACTACGGGGCAGGGGGCCTACGAGCAGTACTTC. The V gene is TRBV29-1, the J gene TRBJ2-7, with 7 nucleotides matching TRBD1. Germline V gene data show CDR1 as SQVTM and CDR2 as ANQGSEA. This CDR3 has 13 residues. With V trimmed by 8 bases and J by 2 bases, 9 bases remained unmatched.

The J gene is TRBJ1-1, the V gene TRBV6-6; 8 bases agree with TRBD1. CDR3 size: 16 residues. The J segment lost 8 bases and the V segment lost 0 bases, leaving 11 bases of the junction unmatched. The germline gives CDR1 MNHNY, CDR2 SVGAGI (reference sequence). The CDR3 bases are TGTGCCAGCAGTTACTCGGGACAGGCGTCTTTAGACGAAGCTTTCTTT. Its protein is CASSYSGQASLDEAFF.

The chain has TRBV27 and TRBJ1-2, with D possibly TRBD1 on 6 matching bases. Trimming removed 3 bases at V and 6 bases at J, with 11 bases between. In germline, CDR1 is MNHEY, CDR2 SMNVEV (reference sequence). The CDR3 extends over 13 amino acids. The CDR3 DNA reads TGTGCCAGCAGTTTCGGGGGGCCGGATGGCTACACCTTC. Translation gives CASSFGGPDGYTF.

V usage is TRBV4-1 and J usage is TRBJ2-3; tentative D call: TRBD2 (5 bases). Germline values: CDR1 MGHRA, CDR2 YSYEKL. V lost 3 bases to trimming and J lost 5 bases, with 15 bases between them. This CDR3 has 15 residues. The CDR3 sequence is CASSHGDSERDTQYF. CDR3 coding DNA: TGCGCCAGCAGCCACGGTGATAGCGAGAGAGATACGCAGTATTTT.

A remark on this clone: Other DNA sequences in this specimen translate into the identical CDR3. The chain couples TRBV2 to TRBJ1-1; D may be TRBD1 (5 bases). Germline V lookup: CDR1 SNHLY, CDR2 FYNNEI. V was trimmed by 8 bases and J by 4 bases, leaving 11 bases between them. The CDR3 loop spans 12 amino acids. DNA of the CDR3: TGTGCCAGCCGCCCCGGGGGCACTGAAGCTTTCTTT. It is translated as CASRPGGTEAFF.